This T cell receptor (beta chain) is drawn from a study of T cell repertoires in cytomegalovirus infection. Study information: It was recently identified HLA-C-restricted and well-studied HLA-B-restricted CMV epitopes that the study used. Matching HLA type, along with CMV infection, was indicated by public TCR beta signatures.

The CDR3 has 16 residues. Trimming pared 1 base from V and 4 bases from J, leaving 14 bases between. Germline loops: CDR1 SNHLY, CDR2 FYNNEI. This clonotype was seen more than once but under ten times. The antigen is unknown. General study results and limits: HLA-C-restricted CMV-specific TCR beta clonotypes prevailed in the ex vivo response.

One entry per CDR3 protein, called by TCRdb with MiXCR from the reads. The sample lists hundreds of thousands of distinct CDR3 sequences, 25% to 40% occurring once. The TCR was taken from a human donor in good health (CMV status not recorded). Some clones in this sample may be carry-over from other donors' samples. Material: cultured CD8+ T cells from PBMCs, obtained from culture after CMV antigen stimulation. This chain connects TRBV2 to TRBJ2-1; D may be TRBD1 (5 bases). The CDR3 nucleotides are TGTGCCAGCAGTGAAGATCAGGGTCGCGAATACAATGAGCAGTTCTTC. This gives the protein CASSEDQGREYNEQFF. Variable domain in full (rest from reference TRBV2 and TRBJ2-1): EPEVTQTPSHQVTQMGQEVILRCVPISNHLYFYWYRQILGQKVEFLVSFYNNEISEKSEIFDDQFSVERPDGSNFTLKIRSTKLEDSAMYFCASSEDQGREYNEQFFGPGTRLTVL.